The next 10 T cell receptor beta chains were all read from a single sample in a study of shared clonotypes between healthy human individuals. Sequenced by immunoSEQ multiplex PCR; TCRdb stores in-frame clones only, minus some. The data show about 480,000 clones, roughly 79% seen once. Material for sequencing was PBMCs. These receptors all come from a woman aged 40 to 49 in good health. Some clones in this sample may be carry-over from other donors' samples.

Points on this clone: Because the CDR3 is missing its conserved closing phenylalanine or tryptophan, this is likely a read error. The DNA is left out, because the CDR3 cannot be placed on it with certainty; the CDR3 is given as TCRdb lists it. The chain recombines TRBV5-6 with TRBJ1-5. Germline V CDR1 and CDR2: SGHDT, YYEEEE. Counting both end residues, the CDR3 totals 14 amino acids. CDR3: CASSLGPGEQPQHL.

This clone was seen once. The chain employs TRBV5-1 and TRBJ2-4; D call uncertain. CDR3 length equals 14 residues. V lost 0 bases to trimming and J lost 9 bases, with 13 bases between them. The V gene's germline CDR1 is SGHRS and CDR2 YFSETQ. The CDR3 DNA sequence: TGCGCCAGCAGCTTGGCCGAAGGCATAGGCATTCAGTACTTC. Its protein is CASSLAEGIGIQYF. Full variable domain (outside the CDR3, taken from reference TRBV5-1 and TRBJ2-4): KAGVTQTPRYLIKTRGQQVTLSCSPISGHRSVSWYQQTPGQGLQFLFEYFSETQRNKGNFPGRFSGRQFSNSRSEMNVSTLELGDSALYLCASSLAEGIGIQYFGAGTRLSVL.

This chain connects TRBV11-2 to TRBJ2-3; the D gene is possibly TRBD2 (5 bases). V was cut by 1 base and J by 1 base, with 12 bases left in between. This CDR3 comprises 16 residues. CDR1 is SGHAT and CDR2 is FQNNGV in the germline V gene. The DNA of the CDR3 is TGTGCCAGCAGCTTAGGCCGGGATGGACGCACAGATACGCAGTATTTT. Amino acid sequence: CASSLGRDGRTDTQYF.

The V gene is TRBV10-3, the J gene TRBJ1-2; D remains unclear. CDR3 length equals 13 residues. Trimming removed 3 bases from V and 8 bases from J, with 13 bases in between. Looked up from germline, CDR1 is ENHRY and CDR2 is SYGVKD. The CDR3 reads CAISEGPSLGYTF. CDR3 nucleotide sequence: TGTGCCATCAGTGAAGGACCGTCTTTAGGCTACACCTTC.

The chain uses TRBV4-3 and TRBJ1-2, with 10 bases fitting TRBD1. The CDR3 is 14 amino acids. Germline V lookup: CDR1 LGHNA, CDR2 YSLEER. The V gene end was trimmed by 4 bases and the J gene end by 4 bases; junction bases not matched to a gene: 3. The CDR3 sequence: CASSPRTGGYGYTF. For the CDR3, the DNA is TGCGCCAGCAGCCCTAGGACAGGGGGCTATGGCTACACCTTC.

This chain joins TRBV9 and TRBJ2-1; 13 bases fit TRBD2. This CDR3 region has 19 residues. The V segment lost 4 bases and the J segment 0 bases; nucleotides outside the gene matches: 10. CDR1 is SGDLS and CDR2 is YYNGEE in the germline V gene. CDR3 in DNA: TGTGCCAGCAGCCCAGGGACTAGCGGGATCCCTAGCTCCTACAATGAGCAGTTCTTC. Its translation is CASSPGTSGIPSSYNEQFF.

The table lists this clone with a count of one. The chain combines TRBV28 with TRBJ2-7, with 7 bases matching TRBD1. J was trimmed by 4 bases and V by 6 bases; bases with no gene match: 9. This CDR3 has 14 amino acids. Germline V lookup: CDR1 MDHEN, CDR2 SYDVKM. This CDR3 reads CASRGEPTGYEQYF. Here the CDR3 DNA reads TGTGCCAGCAGAGGGGAACCGACAGGGTACGAGCAGTACTTC.

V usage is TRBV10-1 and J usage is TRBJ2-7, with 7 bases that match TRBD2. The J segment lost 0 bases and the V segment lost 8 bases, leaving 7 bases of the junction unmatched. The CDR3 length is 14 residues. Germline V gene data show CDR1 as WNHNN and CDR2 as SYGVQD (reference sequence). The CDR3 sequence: CASQRASGSYEQYF. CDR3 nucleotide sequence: TGCGCCAGCCAGCGGGCTAGCGGCTCCTACGAGCAGTACTTC.

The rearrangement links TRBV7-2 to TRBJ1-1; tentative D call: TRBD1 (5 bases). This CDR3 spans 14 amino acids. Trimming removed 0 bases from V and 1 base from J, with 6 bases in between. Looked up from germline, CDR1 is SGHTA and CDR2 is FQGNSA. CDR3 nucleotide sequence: TGTGCCAGCAGCTTAGCGCAGGGGAACACTGAAGCTTTCTTT. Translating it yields CASSLAQGNTEAFF. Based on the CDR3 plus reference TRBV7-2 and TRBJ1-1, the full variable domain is GAGVSQSPSNKVTEKGKDVELRCDPISGHTALYWYRQSLGQGLEFLIYFQGNSAPDKSGLPSDRFSAERTGGSVSTLTIQRTQQEDSAVYLCASSLAQGNTEAFFGQGTRLTVV.

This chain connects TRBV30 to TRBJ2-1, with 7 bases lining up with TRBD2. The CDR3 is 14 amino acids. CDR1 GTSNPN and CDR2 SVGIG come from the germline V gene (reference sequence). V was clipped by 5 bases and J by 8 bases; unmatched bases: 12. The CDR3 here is CAWAQTSIIDEQFF. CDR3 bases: TGTGCCTGGGCCCAGACTAGCATTATTGATGAGCAGTTCTTC.